Below, 30 T cell receptor beta chains from the same sample are listed, as sequenced in a study of shared clonotypes between healthy human individuals. Sequencing was performed with immunoSEQ multiplex PCR; in TCRdb, only in-frame clones are kept and a portion is missing. The data show 85,000 to 100,000 clones, roughly three quarters seen once. The sequenced sample was memory CD8+ T cells sorted from blood. Subset of the sample: CD45RO+ cells pooled with CCR7-negative TemRA cells. These TCRs come from a man aged 25-45 years in good health.

In its sample, this clone was seen many times. V gene TRBV7-9 combines with J gene TRBJ2-6; D ambiguous. This CDR3 has 14 amino acids. Germline CDR1 is SEHNR and CDR2 is FQNEAQ (reference sequence). The V gene lost 2 bases and the J gene lost 2 bases, with 4 bases spanning the gap. CDR3 region: CASSLHTGANVLTF. The CDR3, as DNA: TGTGCCAGCAGCTTACATACTGGGGCCAACGTCCTGACTTTC.

The sample holds many counts of this clone. DNA for the CDR3: TGTGCCAGCAGTTGGCGGGGGAATCAGCCCCAGCATTTT. It translates to CASSWRGNQPQHF. The chain carries TRBV6-6 and TRBJ1-5, with D perhaps TRBD1 (5 bases). This CDR3 contains 13 residues. Trimming removed 4 bases from V and 4 bases from J, with 8 bases in between. CDR1 is MNHNY, CDR2 SVGAGI, per germline (reference sequence).

V is TRBV5-1 and J is TRBJ2-7, with D possibly being TRBD1 or TRBD2 (5 bases each). CDR3 size: 13 residues. Germline V CDR1 and CDR2: SGHRS, YFSETQ. With 4 bases removed from V and 6 bases from J, the gap between germline ends came to 14 bases. The CDR3: CASSTDKGSEQYF. The CDR3, as DNA: TGCGCCAGCAGCACGGATAAGGGGAGCGAGCAGTACTTC.

This rearrangement joins TRBV28 to TRBJ2-3; D not certain. This CDR3 spans 14 amino acids. Germline CDR1 reads MDHEN; CDR2 reads SYDVKM. The germline V and J ends were trimmed by 3 bases and 6 bases, with 13 bases remaining between them. CDR3 residues: CASSFGVPSDTQYF. CDR3 in DNA: TGTGCCAGCAGTTTTGGAGTCCCCTCGGATACGCAGTATTTT.

The J gene is TRBJ2-3, the V gene TRBV6-1; TRBD2 aligns across 10 bases. V was clipped by 3 bases and J by 6 bases; unmatched bases: 3. This CDR3 is 14 amino acids long. CDR1 and CDR2 from the germline V gene are MNHNS and SASEGT. The CDR3 DNA reads TGTGCCAGCAGTGACCTAGCGGGAGCGGATACGCAGTATTTT. Its translation is CASSDLAGADTQYF.

This clone was detected only a few times. Other DNA sequences in this specimen translate into the identical CDR3. The rearrangement links TRBV5-6 to TRBJ2-7; no reliable D call. Trimming cost V 1 base and J 0 bases, with 5 bases left between them. Germline V CDR1 and CDR2: SGHDT, YYEEEE. The CDR3 contains 13 residues. CDR3 sequence reads: CASSLYNSYEQYF. The CDR3 DNA sequence: TGTGCCAGCAGCTTGTACAACTCCTACGAGCAGTACTTC.

Concerning this clone itself: The junction does not match germline at one end; this may be a read error. Distinct nucleotide sequences in the sample also encode this CDR3. V usage is TRBV5-1 and J usage is TRBJ2-1, with D perhaps matching TRBD1 or TRBD2 (5 bases each). Germline values: CDR1 SGHRS, CDR2 YFSETQ. This CDR3 comprises 15 residues. The CDR3 sequence: CASSLDGGPPPGAVF. The CDR3 bases are TGCGCCAGCAGCTTGGACGGTGGACCCCCCCCCGGGGCGGTCTTC.

This clone has only a few counts. The rearrangement uses TRBV28 and TRBJ2-7; D uncertain. Trimming stripped 2 bases from V and 3 bases from J, with 5 bases between. This CDR3 is 12 amino acids long. Germline CDR1 is MDHEN and CDR2 is SYDVKM. Here the CDR3 reads CASSLTNYEQYF. The CDR3 DNA is TGTGCCAGCAGTTTAACCAACTACGAGCAGTACTTC.

The J gene is TRBJ2-2, the V gene TRBV18; D is undetermined. The CDR3 has 15 amino acids. V was shortened by 9 bases and J by 1 base, with 15 bases between the two germline ends. Per the germline V gene, CDR1 is KGHSH and CDR2 is LQKENI. The CDR3 here is CASPPVSVNTGELFF. CDR3 coding DNA: TGTGCCAGTCCTCCAGTGTCAGTGAACACCGGGGAGCTGTTTTTT.

About this clone itself: Other DNA sequences within the sample encode an identical CDR3. This chain joins TRBV5-1 and TRBJ2-5; D is perhaps TRBD2 (5 bases). The germline CDR1 and CDR2 sequences are SGHRS and YFSETQ. CDR3 length: 13 residues. Trimming left V 7 bases short and J 5 bases short, with 15 bases between. The CDR3 sequence: CASSLAGGETQYF. The CDR3 nucleotides read TGCGCCAGCTCCCTCGCGGGTGGGGAGACCCAGTACTTC. The full variable domain, rest sourced from reference TRBV5-1 and TRBJ2-5, is KAGVTQTPRYLIKTRGQQVTLSCSPISGHRSVSWYQQTPGQGLQFLFEYFSETQRNKGNFPGRFSGRQFSNSRSEMNVSTLELGDSALYLCASSLAGGETQYFGPGTRLLVL.

This clone was detected only a few times. The chain uses TRBV5-1 and TRBJ2-6; 7 nucleotides align to TRBD2. With V trimmed by 4 bases and J by 2 bases, 0 bases remained unmatched. The CDR3 loop spans 14 amino acids. Per the germline V gene, CDR1 is SGHRS and CDR2 is YFSETQ. CDR3 protein: CASSGGAGANVLTF. CDR3 in DNA: TGCGCCAGCAGCGGGGGGGCTGGGGCCAACGTCCTGACTTTC. The entire variable domain, with the rest obtained from reference TRBV5-1 and TRBJ2-6, is as follows: KAGVTQTPRYLIKTRGQQVTLSCSPISGHRSVSWYQQTPGQGLQFLFEYFSETQRNKGNFPGRFSGRQFSNSRSEMNVSTLELGDSALYLCASSGGAGANVLTFGAGSRLTVL.

The rearrangement links TRBV9 to TRBJ2-7; 7 nucleotides match TRBD2. V was pared by 4 bases and J by 2 bases, with 9 bases of the junction left unmatched. Germline V gene data show CDR1 as SGDLS and CDR2 as YYNGEE. The CDR3 has 15 residues. The CDR3 DNA is TGTGCCAGCAGCCCGAATCCTAGCGGTACCTACGAGCAGTACTTC. Residues: CASSPNPSGTYEQYF.

The chain joins TRBV7-9 to TRBJ2-7, with D tentatively TRBD1 (6 bases). The germline V and J ends were trimmed by 4 bases and 3 bases, with 16 bases remaining between them. CDR3 length: 15 residues. Germline-derived CDR1 and CDR2 are SEHNR and FQNEAQ (reference sequence). CDR3 nucleotide sequence: TGTGCCAGCAGCTCTGAAACAGGGAAGGTCTACGAGCAGTACTTC. Its translation: CASSSETGKVYEQYF. Full variable domain (missing parts from reference TRBV7-9 and TRBJ2-7): DTGVSQNPRHKITKRGQNVTFRCDPISEHNRLYWYRQTLGQGPEFLTYFQNEAQLEKSRLLSDRFSAERPKGSFSTLEIQRTEQGDSAMYLCASSSETGKVYEQYFGPGTRLTVT.

This chain joins TRBV7-9 and TRBJ2-2; no firm D call. Deletions cut 1 base from V and 1 base from J, with 4 bases between. CDR1 and CDR2 (germline): SEHNR, FQNEAQ (reference sequence). The CDR3 contains 14 residues. The CDR3 here is CASSLGQNTGELFF. In nucleotides, the CDR3 is TGTGCCAGCAGCTTAGGGCAGAACACCGGGGAGCTGTTTTTT.

The chain joins TRBV4-1 to TRBJ2-7; 10 bases map to TRBD1. J gave up 1 base and V 4 bases, and 4 bases lay outside the gene matches. The V gene's germline CDR1 is MGHRA and CDR2 YSYEKL. This CDR3 has 15 residues. The CDR3 reads CASSPRQGASYEQYF. CDR3 sequence (DNA): TGCGCCAGCAGCCCCCGACAGGGGGCTTCCTACGAGCAGTACTTC.

This chain connects TRBV7-2 to TRBJ2-1; 7 nucleotides line up with TRBD1. Per germline, CDR1 SGHTA and CDR2 FQGNSA. V lost 2 bases to trimming and J lost 3 bases; unmatched junction nucleotides: 7. This CDR3 spans 16 amino acids. The CDR3 reads CASSLYRDRIYNEQFF. The CDR3 region has the DNA TGTGCCAGCAGCTTATACCGGGACAGAATCTACAATGAGCAGTTCTTC.

This clone occurred a few times. This chain joins TRBV5-1 and TRBJ2-7; the match to TRBD2 covers 12 bases. The CDR3 totals 14 residues. Germline CDR1 reads SGHRS; CDR2 reads YFSETQ. J lost 5 bases, V lost 3 bases, and 3 bases had no gene match. The CDR3 region is CASSWTSGTDEQYF. As DNA, the CDR3 is TGCGCCAGCAGCTGGACTAGCGGGACCGACGAGCAGTACTTC.

The V call is TRBV25-1, the J call TRBJ1-5, with 9 bases that match TRBD1. The germline gives CDR1 MGHDK, CDR2 SYGVNS. The junction had 5 bases not matched to a gene; V was cut back by 5 bases and J by 0 bases. CDR3 length: 16 residues. CDR3: CASSTGTGPSNQPQHF. Here the CDR3 DNA reads TGTGCCAGCAGTACCGGGACAGGGCCTAGCAATCAGCCCCAGCATTTT.

The chain links TRBV20-1 to TRBJ2-1, with D perhaps TRBD1 (6 bases). Germline values: CDR1 DFQATT, CDR2 SNEGSKA (reference sequence). The CDR3 runs 11 residues. The V and J ends lost 3 bases and 15 bases respectively, with 15 bases between them. The CDR3 sequence is CSARGSGVPFF. DNA of the CDR3: TGCAGTGCTAGGGGGTCAGGGGTACCGTTCTTC.

This chain uses TRBV7-2 with TRBJ2-3, with D possibly being TRBD1 or TRBD2 (6 bases each). Germline CDR1 reads SGHTA; CDR2 reads FQGNSA. CDR3 length: 14 residues. The V end was cut by 5 bases, the J end by 6 bases, with 15 bases between. DNA of the CDR3: TGTGCCAGCAGCCGGGACTCCCAGGGGGATACGCAGTATTTT. Translated: CASSRDSQGDTQYF. The variable domain in full, with the rest retrieved from reference TRBV7-2 and TRBJ2-3, is GAGVSQSPSNKVTEKGKDVELRCDPISGHTALYWYRQSLGQGLEFLIYFQGNSAPDKSGLPSDRFSAERTGGSVSTLTIQRTQQEDSAVYLCASSRDSQGDTQYFGPGTRLTVL.

This clone was detected only a few times. This chain links TRBV15 with TRBJ2-5; 7 nucleotides match TRBD1. V dropped 3 bases and J dropped 2; count of bases not matched to a gene: 6. CDR1 is LNHNV and CDR2 is YYDKDF in the germline V gene (reference sequence). The CDR3 loop spans 15 amino acids. CDR3 bases: TGTGCCACCAGCAGCGCGGACAGGCAACAAGAGACCCAGTACTTC. Translation: CATSSADRQQETQYF. The variable domain in full, completed from reference TRBV15 and TRBJ2-5, reads DAMVIQNPRYQVTQFGKPVTLSCSQTLNHNVMYWYQQKSSQAPKLLFHYYDKDFNNEADTPDNFQSRRPNTSFCFLDIRSPGLGDTAMYLCATSSADRQQETQYFGPGTRLLVL.

V usage is TRBV23-1 and J usage is TRBJ2-7; possibly TRBD1 or TRBD2 for D (5 bases each). TRBV23-1 is an open reading frame whose function is uncertain. V was clipped by 4 bases and J by 0 bases, with 10 bases between them. This CDR3 is 14 amino acids long. CDR3 sequence: CASSRRDLSYEQYF. As DNA, the CDR3 is TGCGCCAGCAGTCGACGGGACCTCTCCTACGAGCAGTACTTC.

This chain links TRBV9 with TRBJ2-1, with 7 nucleotides matching TRBD2. This CDR3 spans 16 amino acids. Per the germline V gene, CDR1 is SGDLS and CDR2 is YYNGEE. Trimming removed 0 bases from V and 1 base from J; junction bases left unmatched: 4. The CDR3 DNA reads as TGTGCCAGCAGCGTAGCCAGCGGGATGTCCTACAATGAGCAGTTCTTC. The encoded protein is CASSVASGMSYNEQFF.

Only one count was recorded for this clone. The chain has TRBV4-3 and TRBJ2-3, with D hard to call. Looked up from germline, CDR1 is LGHNA and CDR2 is YSLEER. The CDR3 is 15 amino acids. V lost 0 bases and J 0 bases, leaving 7 bases between the germline ends. This CDR3 reads CASSQDISSTDTQYF. As DNA, the CDR3 is TGCGCCAGCAGCCAAGATATCAGTAGCACAGATACGCAGTATTTT.

This chain links TRBV10-2 with TRBJ2-1; 8 positions match TRBD2. Germline V gene lookup returns CDR1 WSHSY and CDR2 SAAADI. V lost 1 base and J lost 4; bases outside the gene matches: 6. CDR3 length: 16 residues. The CDR3 loop reads CASSEFTSGLYNEQFF. The CDR3 bases are TGCGCCAGCAGTGAGTTTACTAGCGGACTTTACAATGAGCAGTTCTTC.

Details on this clone: The sample holds other DNA sequences that translate to the same CDR3. This chain joins TRBV25-1 and TRBJ2-7; D is ambiguous. The CDR3 runs to 12 residues. The V end was cut by 3 bases, the J end by 4 bases, with 7 bases between. Germline loops: CDR1 MGHDK, CDR2 SYGVNS. CDR3 residues: CASSDLDYEQYF. CDR3 coding DNA: TGTGCCAGCAGTGATCTTGATTACGAGCAGTACTTC.

The J gene is TRBJ2-2, the V gene TRBV10-2; a possible D gene is TRBD2 (5 bases). There are 13 residues in the CDR3. With 4 bases removed from V and 6 bases from J, the gap between germline ends came to 9 bases. The germline gives CDR1 WSHSY, CDR2 SAAADI. The CDR3 reads CASSVRVAGELFF. DNA for the CDR3: TGCGCCAGCAGTGTGCGGGTCGCCGGGGAGCTGTTTTTT.

V and J are TRBV4-2 and TRBJ2-1; D possibly corresponds to TRBD1 (5 bases). The germline V and J ends were trimmed by 0 bases and 7 bases, with 16 bases remaining between them. The germline V gene has CDR1 LGHNA and CDR2 YNFKEQ. CDR3 size: 16 residues. The CDR3 DNA reads TGTGCCAGCAGCCAAGATTGGGGCCTAGTTCAGAATGAGCAGTTCTTC. Its translation: CASSQDWGLVQNEQFF.

This chain joins TRBV19 and TRBJ2-1; 7 positions match TRBD1. After removal of 5 bases from V and 0 bases from J, the junction contained 4 bases not matched to a gene. The CDR3 loop spans 15 amino acids. CDR1 is LNHDA and CDR2 is SQIVND in the germline V gene (reference sequence). The CDR3 here is CASSSDRSSYNEQFF. CDR3 in DNA: TGTGCCAGTAGTTCGGACAGGAGCTCCTACAATGAGCAGTTCTTC.

The chain links TRBV4-3 to TRBJ1-1, with D possibly being TRBD1 (6 bases). Germline V gene lookup returns CDR1 LGHNA and CDR2 YSLEER. CDR3 length: 15 residues. V was pared by 1 base and J by 3 bases, with 12 bases between. The CDR3 region has the DNA TGCGCCAGCAGCCAAGCTCACAGGGTTGACACTGAAGCTTTCTTT. Protein sequence: CASSQAHRVDTEAFF.